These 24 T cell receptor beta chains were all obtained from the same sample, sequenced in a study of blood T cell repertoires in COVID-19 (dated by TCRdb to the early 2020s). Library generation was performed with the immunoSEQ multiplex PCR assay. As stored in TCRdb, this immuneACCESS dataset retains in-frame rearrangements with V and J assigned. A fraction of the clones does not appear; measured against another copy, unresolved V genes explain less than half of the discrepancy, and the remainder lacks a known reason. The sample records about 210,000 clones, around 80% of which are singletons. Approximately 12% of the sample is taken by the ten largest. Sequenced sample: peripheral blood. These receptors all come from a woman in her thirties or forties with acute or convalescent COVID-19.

The CDR3 DNA reads as TGTGCCAGCAGCTTAGATACAGGACCTGGAAACACCATATATTTT. Protein: CASSLDTGPGNTIYF. The chain joins TRBV11-3 to TRBJ1-3, with a possible D match to TRBD1 (5 bases). V lost 0 bases and J 2 bases, leaving 8 bases between the germline ends. The CDR3 runs 15 residues. The germline CDR1 and CDR2 sequences are SGHNT and YENEEA.

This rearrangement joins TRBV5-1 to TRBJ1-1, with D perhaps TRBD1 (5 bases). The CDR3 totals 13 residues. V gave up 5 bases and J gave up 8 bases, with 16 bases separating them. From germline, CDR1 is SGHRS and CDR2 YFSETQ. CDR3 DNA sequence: TGCGCCAGCAGTCCAGGGAGGTTTCAAGAAGCTTTCTTT. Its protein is CASSPGRFQEAFF.

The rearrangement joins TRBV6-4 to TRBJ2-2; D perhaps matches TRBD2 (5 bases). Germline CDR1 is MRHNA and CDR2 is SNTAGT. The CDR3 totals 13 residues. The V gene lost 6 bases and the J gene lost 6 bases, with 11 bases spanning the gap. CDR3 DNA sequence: TGTGCCAGCAGGAACGGGGTAGCCGGGGAGCTGTTTTTT. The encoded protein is CASRNGVAGELFF.

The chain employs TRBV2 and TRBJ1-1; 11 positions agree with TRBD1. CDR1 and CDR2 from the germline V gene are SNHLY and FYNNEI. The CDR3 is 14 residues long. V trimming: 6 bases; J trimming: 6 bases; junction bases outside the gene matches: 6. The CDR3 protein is CASRRTGGASEAFF. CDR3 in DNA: TGTGCCAGCAGAAGGACAGGGGGCGCGTCTGAAGCTTTCTTT.

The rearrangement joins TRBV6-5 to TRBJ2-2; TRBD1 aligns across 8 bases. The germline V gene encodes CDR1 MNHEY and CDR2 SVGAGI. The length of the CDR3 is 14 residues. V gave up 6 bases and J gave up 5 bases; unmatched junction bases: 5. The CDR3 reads CASSRDRRTGELFF. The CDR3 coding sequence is TGTGCCAGCAGCCGGGACAGGAGGACCGGGGAGCTGTTTTTT.

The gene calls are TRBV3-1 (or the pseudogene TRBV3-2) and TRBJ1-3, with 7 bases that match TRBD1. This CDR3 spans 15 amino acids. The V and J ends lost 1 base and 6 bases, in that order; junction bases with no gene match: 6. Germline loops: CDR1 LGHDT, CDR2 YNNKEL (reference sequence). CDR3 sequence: CASSQGDSFSNTIYF. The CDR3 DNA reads TGTGCCAGCAGCCAAGGGGACAGCTTCTCAAACACCATATATTTT.

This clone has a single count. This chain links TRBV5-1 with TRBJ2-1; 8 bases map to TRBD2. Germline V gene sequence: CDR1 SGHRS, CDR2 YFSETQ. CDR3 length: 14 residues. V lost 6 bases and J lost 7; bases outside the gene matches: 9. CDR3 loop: CASIGSGTQNEQFF. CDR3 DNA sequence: TGCGCCAGCATAGGTAGCGGGACGCAAAATGAGCAGTTCTTC.

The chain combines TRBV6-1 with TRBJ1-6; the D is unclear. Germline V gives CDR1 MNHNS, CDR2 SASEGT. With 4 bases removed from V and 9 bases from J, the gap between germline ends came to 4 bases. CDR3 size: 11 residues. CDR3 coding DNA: TGTGCCAGCAGTGGCGGTTCACCCCTCCACTTT. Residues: CASSGGSPLHF.

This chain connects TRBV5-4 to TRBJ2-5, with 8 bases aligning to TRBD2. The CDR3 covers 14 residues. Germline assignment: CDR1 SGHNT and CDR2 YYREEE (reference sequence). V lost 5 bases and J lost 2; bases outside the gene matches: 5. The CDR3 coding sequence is TGTGCCAGCAGGCCGGGACTAGGTCAAGAGACCCAGTACTTC. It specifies CASRPGLGQETQYF.

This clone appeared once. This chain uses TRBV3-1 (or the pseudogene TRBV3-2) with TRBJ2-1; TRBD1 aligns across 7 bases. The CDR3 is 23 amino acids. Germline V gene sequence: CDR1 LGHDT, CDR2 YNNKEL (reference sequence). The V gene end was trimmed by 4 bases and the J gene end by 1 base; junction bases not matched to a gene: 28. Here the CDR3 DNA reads TGTGCCAGCAGCCTCAACGTACCCCGACAGGGTGCGGTGTTAGATCGGTCCTACAATGAGCAGTTCTTC. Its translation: CASSLNVPRQGAVLDRSYNEQFF.

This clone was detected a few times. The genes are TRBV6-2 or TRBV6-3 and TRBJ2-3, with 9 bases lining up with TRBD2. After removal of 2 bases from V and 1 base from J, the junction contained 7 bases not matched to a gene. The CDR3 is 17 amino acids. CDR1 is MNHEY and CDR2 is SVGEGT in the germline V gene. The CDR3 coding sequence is TGTGCCAGCAGTTACGGGCGGGAGGGAATTGGCACAGATACGCAGTATTTT. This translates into CASSYGREGIGTDTQYF.

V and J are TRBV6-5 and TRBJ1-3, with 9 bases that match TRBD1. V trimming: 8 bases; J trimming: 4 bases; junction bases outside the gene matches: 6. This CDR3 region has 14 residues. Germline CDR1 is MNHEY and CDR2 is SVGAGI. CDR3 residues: CASSQQGAGNTIYF. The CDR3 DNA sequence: TGTGCCAGCTCGCAACAGGGGGCGGGAAACACCATATATTTT.

In nucleotides, the CDR3 is TGTGCCAGCAGTGAAGGGACTAGCAGGAATGAGCAGTTCTTC. Translated: CASSEGTSRNEQFF. V gene TRBV2 combines with J gene TRBJ2-1, with 8 bases fitting TRBD2. The junction had 3 bases not matched to a gene; V was cut back by 1 base and J by 7 bases. The CDR3 sequence is 14 residues long. The germline CDR1 and CDR2 sequences are SNHLY and FYNNEI.

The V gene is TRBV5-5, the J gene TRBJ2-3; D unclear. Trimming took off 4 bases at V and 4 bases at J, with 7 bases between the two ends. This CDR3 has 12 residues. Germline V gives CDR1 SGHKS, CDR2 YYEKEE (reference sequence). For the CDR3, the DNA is TGTGCCAGCAGCCCCGGGTCAGATACGCAGTATTTT. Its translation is CASSPGSDTQYF.

The CDR3 here is CASSVDRAYEQFF. CDR3 coding DNA: TGTGCCAGCAGCGTGGACAGAGCATATGAGCAGTTCTTC. The rearrangement links TRBV9 to TRBJ2-1, with D possibly TRBD1 on 6 matching bases. V was pared by 2 bases and J by 8 bases, with 11 bases between. This CDR3 region has 13 residues. Germline V gene sequence: CDR1 SGDLS, CDR2 YYNGEE.

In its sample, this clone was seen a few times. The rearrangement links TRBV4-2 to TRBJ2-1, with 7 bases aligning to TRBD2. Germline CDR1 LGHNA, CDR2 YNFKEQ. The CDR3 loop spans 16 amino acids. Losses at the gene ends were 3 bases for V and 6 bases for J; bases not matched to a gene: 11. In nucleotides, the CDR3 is TGTGCCAGCAGCCAGGTAGGACTAGGTAAACGCAATGAGCAGTTCTTC. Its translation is CASSQVGLGKRNEQFF.

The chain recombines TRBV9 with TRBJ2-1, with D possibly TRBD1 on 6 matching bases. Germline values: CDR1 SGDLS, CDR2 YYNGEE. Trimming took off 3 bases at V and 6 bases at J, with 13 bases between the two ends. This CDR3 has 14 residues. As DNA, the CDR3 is TGTGCCAGCAGCGAGAACAGGGATCTCAATGAGCAGTTCTTC. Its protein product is CASSENRDLNEQFF.

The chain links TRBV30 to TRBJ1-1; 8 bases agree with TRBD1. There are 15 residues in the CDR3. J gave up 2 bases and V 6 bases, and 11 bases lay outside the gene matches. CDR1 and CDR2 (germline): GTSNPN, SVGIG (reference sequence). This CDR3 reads CACVGQGRVNTEAFF. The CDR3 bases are TGTGCCTGTGTCGGACAGGGAAGAGTAAACACTGAAGCTTTCTTT.

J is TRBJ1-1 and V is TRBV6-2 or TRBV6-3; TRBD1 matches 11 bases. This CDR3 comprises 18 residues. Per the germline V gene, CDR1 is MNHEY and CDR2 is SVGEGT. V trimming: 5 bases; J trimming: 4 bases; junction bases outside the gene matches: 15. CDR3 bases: TGTGCCAGCAGTACCCTCCGGGGGACAGGGGGTGGGGGCACTGAAGCTTTCTTT. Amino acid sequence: CASSTLRGTGGGGTEAFF.

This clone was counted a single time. The CDR3 sequence: CASSLGLAGNEQFF. The CDR3 DNA sequence: TGTGCCAGCAGCTTGGGCCTCGCGGGAAATGAGCAGTTCTTC. J is TRBJ2-1 and V is TRBV5-4, with D maybe TRBD2 (6 bases). With 0 bases removed from V and 7 bases from J, the gap between germline ends came to 11 bases. This CDR3 comprises 14 residues. Germline assignment: CDR1 SGHNT and CDR2 YYREEE (reference sequence).

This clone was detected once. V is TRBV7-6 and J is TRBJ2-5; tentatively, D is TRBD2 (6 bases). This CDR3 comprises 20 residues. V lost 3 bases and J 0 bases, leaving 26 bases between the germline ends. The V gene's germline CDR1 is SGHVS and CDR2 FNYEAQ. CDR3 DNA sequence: TGTGCCAGCAGCTTTAAGGCTAGTTCAGATAGCGGATCGTACCAAGAGACCCAGTACTTC. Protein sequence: CASSFKASSDSGSYQETQYF. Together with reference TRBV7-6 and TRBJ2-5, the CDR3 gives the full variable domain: GAGVSQSPRYKVTKRGQDVALRCDPISGHVSLYWYRQALGQGPEFLTYFNYEAQQDKSGLPNDRFSAERPEGSISTLTIQRTEQRDSAMYRCASSFKASSDSGSYQETQYFGPGTRLLVL.

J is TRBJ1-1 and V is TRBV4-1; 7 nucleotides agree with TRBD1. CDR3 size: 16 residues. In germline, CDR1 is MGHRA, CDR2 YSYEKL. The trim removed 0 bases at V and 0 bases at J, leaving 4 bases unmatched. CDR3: CASSQDVGQMNTEAFF. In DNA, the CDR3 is TGCGCCAGCAGCCAAGATGTGGGACAGATGAACACTGAAGCTTTCTTT.

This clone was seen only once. The CDR3 reads CASSVDSSGRVPYEQYF. The CDR3, as DNA: TGTGCCAGCAGCGTAGATTCTAGCGGGAGGGTCCCCTACGAGCAGTACTTC. The J gene is TRBJ2-7, the V gene TRBV9; 12 bases are shared with TRBD2. This CDR3 is 17 amino acids long. V was clipped by 0 bases and J by 2 bases; unmatched bases: 6. Germline loops: CDR1 SGDLS, CDR2 YYNGEE. Full variable domain (remainder filled in from reference TRBV9 and TRBJ2-7): DSGVTQTPKHLITATGQRVTLRCSPRSGDLSVYWYQQSLDQGLQFLIQYYNGEERAKGNILERFSAQQFPDLHSELNLSSLELGDSALYFCASSVDSSGRVPYEQYFGPGTRLTVT.

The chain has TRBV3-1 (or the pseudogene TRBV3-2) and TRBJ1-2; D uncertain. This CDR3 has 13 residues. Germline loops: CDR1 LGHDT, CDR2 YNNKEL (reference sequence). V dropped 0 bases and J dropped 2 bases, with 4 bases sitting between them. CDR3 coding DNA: TGTGCCAGCAGCCAAGAGGAGAACTATGGCTACACCTTC. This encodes CASSQEENYGYTF.